The rows below give T cell receptor beta chains drawn from one sample of a study of cytomegalovirus exposure and HLA in healthy donors. Sequenced by immunoSEQ multiplex PCR; TCRdb stores in-frame clones only, minus some. Its table records 35,000 to 45,000 clones. Sequenced input: PBMCs. These receptors originate from a male donor in good health and CMV-seronegative. Each CDR3 is given with its conserved first and last residue. The D gene is left open where the match is weak.

v_call	d_call	j_call	cdr3_nt	cdr3_aa
TRBV7-9	TRBD1	TRBJ2-2	TGTGCCAGCAGCTCACTGGGACAGGGGGACACCGGGGAGCTGTTTTTT	CASSSLGQGDTGELFF
TRBV15	NA	TRBJ2-1	TGTGCCACCAGCAGAGGACAGGTAGGGGATGAGCAGTTCTTC	CATSRGQVGDEQFF
TRBV2	TRBD2	TRBJ2-1	TGTGCCAGCAGTGTGTTAGCGGGGGAGTTCTTC	CASSVLAGEFF
TRBV14	NA	TRBJ2-1	TGTGCCAGCAGCTACTACAATGAGCAGTTCTTC	CASSYYNEQFF
TRBV5-8	NA	TRBJ1-4	TGTGCCAGCAGCTTGGGGCAGGGGTCTGAAAAACTGTTTTTT	CASSLGQGSEKLFF
TRBV5-6	NA	TRBJ2-2	TGTGCCAGCAGCTTGGAGGGGTACGCGAACACCGGGGAGCTGTTTTTT	CASSLEGYANTGELFF
TRBV5-1	NA	TRBJ1-2	TGCGCCAGCAGCTTGGCTCCAGGGCTCCTCTATGGCTACACCTTC	CASSLAPGLLYGYTF
TRBV28	NA	TRBJ2-7	TGTGCCAGCAGTTTATTTGGTCGGGTCGTCTCCTACGGGCAGTACTTC	CASSLFGRVVSYGQYF
TRBV30	NA	TRBJ1-4	TGTGCCTGGAGTGGACAGATTAATGAAAAACTGTTTTTT	CAWSGQINEKLFF
TRBV18	NA	TRBJ2-7	TGTGCCAGCTCCTCGGTTGCCTACGAGCAGTACTTC	CASSSVAYEQYF
TRBV7-2	NA	TRBJ2-2	TGTGCCAGCAGCTTTGGGACATCGAACACCGGGGAGCTGTTTTTT	CASSFGTSNTGELFF
TRBV18	TRBD1	TRBJ1-5	TGTGCCAGCTCACCCATCCCCAACAGGGGCCAGCCCCAGCATTTT	CASSPIPNRGQPQHF
TRBV10-3	NA	TRBJ2-2	TGTGCCACAACCCTAGGGGTTACCGGGGAGCTGTTTTTT	CATTLGVTGELFF
TRBV9	TRBD1	TRBJ1-6	TGTGCCAGCAGCCCGAATCCGGGACAGCGGAATTCACCCCTCCACTTT	CASSPNPGQRNSPLHF
TRBV30	NA	TRBJ1-1	TGTGCCTGGAGTGGGCGGGGTGAGGAGACTGAAGCTTTCTTT	CAWSGRGEETEAFF
TRBV5-1	TRBD1	TRBJ2-5	TGCGCCAGCAGCTTGGGGGACAGGGATGAAGAGACCCAGTACTTC	CASSLGDRDEETQYF
TRBV30	NA	TRBJ2-1	TGTGCCTGGAGTGCCAGGGGCTGGAATGAGCAGTTCTTC	CAWSARGWNEQFF
TRBV2	TRBD1	TRBJ1-1	TGTGCCAGCACTCCCAGGGGGCGGACTGAAGCTTTCTTT	CASTPRGRTEAFF
TRBV5-1	NA	TRBJ1-1	TGCGCCAGCAGCCTGGAAGGACAGACCCGCGGAACTGAAGCTTTCTTT	CASSLEGQTRGTEAFF
TRBV28	TRBD2	TRBJ2-6	TGTGCCAGCAGTCCCCCGCGGGGGGTTGGGGCCAACGTCCTGACTTTC	CASSPPRGVGANVLTF
TRBV5-1	TRBD1	TRBJ1-2	TGCGCCAGCAGCTTGGAGGGGGCCTTAACTAACTATGGCTACACCTTC	CASSLEGALTNYGYTF
TRBV7-9	TRBD1	TRBJ1-6	TGTGCCAGCAGCCTCGGGACAGGGTTCTATAATTCACCCCTCCACTTT	CASSLGTGFYNSPLHF
TRBV5-4	TRBD2	TRBJ2-7	TGTGCCAGCAGCTTGGGACTAGCGGGTTACCCCTACGAGCAGTACTTC	CASSLGLAGYPYEQYF
TRBV11-2	NA	TRBJ2-3	TGTGCCAGCAGACTCACGTCCCAAGATACGCAGTATTTT	CASRLTSQDTQYF
TRBV9	NA	TRBJ1-2	TGTGCCAGCGAGGGGGAGTTCGGTTATGGCTACACCTTC	CASEGEFGYGYTF
TRBV5-1	TRBD1	TRBJ2-2	TGCGCCAGCAGCTCACAGGGGGCGGCCACCGGGGAGCTGTTTTTT	CASSSQGAATGELFF
TRBV27	NA	TRBJ1-5	TGTGCCACCGGGAGCCCAGCAAGCAATCAGCCCCAGCATTTT	CATGSPASNQPQHF
TRBV19	TRBD2	TRBJ2-2	TGTGCCAGTAGTATAGCAGCGGGGCTAAACACCGGGGAGCTGTTTTTT	CASSIAAGLNTGELFF
TRBV6-5	TRBD1	TRBJ1-5	TGTGCCAGCAGAGCAGGGGGCGTTCAGCCCCAGCATTTT	CASRAGGVQPQHF
TRBV5-4	NA	TRBJ2-1	TGTGCCAGCAGCCCGTCACAGGGTACCTTGTACAATGAGCAGTTCTTC	CASSPSQGTLYNEQFF
TRBV28	NA	TRBJ1-6	TGTGCCAGCAGTTTATTGGGCAGCGGGAGGGGTTCACCCCTCCACTTT	CASSLLGSGRGSPLHF
TRBV28	TRBD1	TRBJ1-1	TGTGCCAGCAGCCTGCCGACAGGGTTGGACACTGAAGCTTTCTTT	CASSLPTGLDTEAFF
TRBV9	NA	TRBJ1-6	TGTGCCAGCAGCGTAGGACCCGGGGATTCACCCCTCCACTTT	CASSVGPGDSPLHF
TRBV7-8	TRBD1	TRBJ1-1	TGTGCCAGCAGTTTGATCAGGGGGGACACTGAAGCTTTCTTT	CASSLIRGDTEAFF
TRBV5-6	NA	TRBJ2-5	TGTGCCAGCAGCTTATCGAGGTTGGAGACCCAGTACTTC	CASSLSRLETQYF
TRBV5-1	TRBD1	TRBJ2-7	TGCGCCAGCAGCAAACCCGGACAGGGCGGCGAGCAGTACTTC	CASSKPGQGGEQYF
TRBV15	TRBD1	TRBJ1-1	TGTGCCACCAGCAGAGATAGGGACAGAAACACTGAAGCTTTCTTT	CATSRDRDRNTEAFF
TRBV5-1	TRBD2	TRBJ2-3	TGCGCCAGCAGCACGGGGGGAACTAGCGGGGCAGATACGCAGTATTTT	CASSTGGTSGADTQYF
TRBV29-1	NA	TRBJ2-1	TGCAGCGTTGTTGAGGTTGAGCAGTTCTTC	CSVVEVEQFF
TRBV11-2	NA	TRBJ1-1	TGTGCCAGCAGCCCCCGCCGGGGTAACACTGAAGCTTTCTTT	CASSPRRGNTEAFF
TRBV28	NA	TRBJ1-5	TGTGCCGGGCAAAATAGCAATCAGCCCCAGCATTTT	CAGQNSNQPQHF
TRBV5-4	TRBD1	TRBJ1-1	TGTGCCAGCAGCTGGACAGGGGTTGGCACTGAAGCTTTCTTT	CASSWTGVGTEAFF
TRBV4-2	NA	TRBJ2-7	TGTGCCAGCAGCCAAGTCGAGAGTTCCTACGAGCAGTACTTC	CASSQVESSYEQYF
TRBV12-5	NA	TRBJ1-2	TGTGCTAGTGGTTTAAGTCCGGACAGTCCTAACTATGGCTACACCTTC	CASGLSPDSPNYGYTF
TRBV5-6	NA	TRBJ1-1	TGTTCCAGCACCGATAGGGGGAGCACTGAAGCTTTCTTT	CSSTDRGSTEAFF
TRBV7-9	NA	TRBJ2-3	TGTGCCAGCAGCTCAAGAGGGGGAAAGACAGATACGCAGTATTTT	CASSSRGGKTDTQYF
TRBV18	TRBD1	TRBJ1-6	TGTGCCAGCTCACCGGGACAGAGAAATAATTCACCCCTCCACTTT	CASSPGQRNNSPLHF
TRBV2	NA	TRBJ1-6	TGTGCCAGCAGTGAAGAGCCAGGGGTAGGTTCACCCCTCCACTTT	CASSEEPGVGSPLHF
TRBV10-1	TRBD2	TRBJ2-5	TGCGCCAGCAGTGAGGGAATAGCGGGGGCCGGAAAGACCCAGTACTTC	CASSEGIAGAGKTQYF
TRBV27	NA	TRBJ2-2	NA	CASSSSGIVNTGELFF
TRBV25-1	NA	TRBJ1-6	TGTGCCAGCAGTGGCCGAGGGAGCTCCTATAATTCACCCCTCCACTTT	CASSGRGSSYNSPLHF